A selection of T cell receptor beta chains follows, all from one sample in a study of a mutant IDH1 vaccine in newly diagnosed glioma. Sequenced by immunoSEQ multiplex PCR; TCRdb stores in-frame clones only, minus some. In the table there are roughly 60,000 clones, roughly 80% of which are singletons. No antigens are known for them. The sequencing here drew on PBMCs, taken from a glioma patient whose treatment included an IDH1 peptide vaccine. The receptors stem from a man aged 30 to 39 with glioma. CDR3s include the opening cysteine and the closing phenylalanine or tryptophan. A D gene is named only where the DNA matches it firmly. Rows give clone size only sometimes, using once, few, many, or a class for an expanded clone.

J gene: TRBJ2-5
CDR3 length: 18
clone size: NA
V gene: TRBV11-2
D gene: TRBD2
CDR3 protein: CASSLEGLAGGLGETQYF
CDR3 DNA: TGTGCCAGCAGCTTAGAGGGACTAGCGGGAGGGCTAGGGGAGACCCAGTACTTC

J gene: TRBJ2-4
CDR3 length: 14
clone size: NA
V gene: TRBV30
D gene: NA
CDR3 protein: CAWGLGAGKNIQYF
CDR3 DNA: TGTGCCTGGGGTCTGGGGGCAGGGAAGAACATTCAGTACTTC

J gene: TRBJ2-2
CDR3 length: 14
clone size: few
V gene: TRBV6-1
D gene: NA
CDR3 protein: CASSHGRATGELFF
CDR3 DNA: TGTGCCAGCAGTCACGGCAGGGCCACCGGGGAGCTGTTTTTT

J gene: TRBJ1-1
CDR3 length: 14
clone size: few
V gene: TRBV5-1
D gene: TRBD1
CDR3 protein: CASSLGLDRGQAFF
CDR3 DNA: TGCGCCAGCAGCTTGGGTCTTGACAGGGGGCAAGCTTTCTTT

J gene: TRBJ2-7
CDR3 length: 13
clone size: NA
V gene: TRBV18
D gene: NA
CDR3 protein: CASSPGGHREQYF
CDR3 DNA: TGTGCCAGCTCGCCAGGGGGGCATCGCGAGCAGTACTTC

J gene: TRBJ2-7
CDR3 length: 14
clone size: NA
V gene: TRBV9
D gene: NA
CDR3 protein: CASSVDRDYYEQYF
CDR3 DNA: TGTGCCAGCAGCGTAGACAGGGACTACTACGAGCAGTACTTC

J gene: TRBJ2-5
CDR3 length: 14
clone size: NA
V gene: TRBV15
D gene: NA
CDR3 protein: CATSRDGEAETQYF
CDR3 DNA: TGTGCCACCAGCAGGGACGGGGAGGCAGAGACCCAGTACTTC

J gene: TRBJ1-1
CDR3 length: 14
clone size: NA
V gene: TRBV25-1
D gene: TRBD1
CDR3 protein: CASRDRGRETEAFF
CDR3 DNA: TGTGCCAGCCGGGACAGGGGGCGCGAAACTGAAGCTTTCTTT

J gene: TRBJ1-1
CDR3 length: 13
clone size: few
V gene: TRBV30
D gene: NA
CDR3 protein: CAWKDAMNTEAFF
CDR3 DNA: TGTGCCTGGAAAGACGCCATGAACACTGAAGCTTTCTTT

J gene: TRBJ2-5
CDR3 length: 15
clone size: NA
V gene: TRBV5-4
D gene: TRBD2
CDR3 protein: CASSLGGVGQETQYF
CDR3 DNA: TGTGCCAGCAGCCTCGGGGGGGTAGGACAAGAGACCCAGTACTTC

J gene: TRBJ2-1
CDR3 length: 14
clone size: once
V gene: TRBV5-1
D gene: TRBD1
CDR3 protein: CASSPGQGNNEQFF
CDR3 DNA: TGCGCCAGCAGCCCCGGACAGGGAAACAATGAGCAGTTCTTC

J gene: TRBJ1-6
CDR3 length: 14
clone size: few
V gene: TRBV30
D gene: TRBD1
CDR3 protein: CASLGQLSGSPLHF
CDR3 DNA: TGTGCTTCATTGGGACAGCTCAGCGGTTCACCCCTCCACTTT

J gene: TRBJ1-2
CDR3 length: 16
clone size: NA
V gene: TRBV30
D gene: TRBD1
CDR3 protein: CAWSPSTRRDSRGYTF
CDR3 DNA: TGTGCCTGGAGTCCCTCAACCCGGCGGGACAGCCGAGGCTACACCTTC

J gene: TRBJ2-5
CDR3 length: 16
clone size: once
V gene: TRBV7-2
D gene: TRBD1
CDR3 protein: CASSLNRGNPQETQYF
CDR3 DNA: TGTGCCAGCAGCTTAAACAGGGGTAATCCGCAAGAGACCCAGTACTTC

J gene: TRBJ1-1
CDR3 length: 14
clone size: NA
V gene: TRBV6-1
D gene: NA
CDR3 protein: CASSARDVNTEAFF
CDR3 DNA: TGTGCCAGCAGTGCCCGGGACGTGAACACTGAAGCTTTCTTT

J gene: TRBJ2-3
CDR3 length: 14
clone size: NA
V gene: TRBV19
D gene: TRBD1
CDR3 protein: CASSGTGHTDTQYF
CDR3 DNA: TGTGCCAGTAGTGGGACAGGGCACACAGATACGCAGTATTTT

J gene: TRBJ2-2
CDR3 length: 13
clone size: NA
V gene: TRBV9
D gene: NA
CDR3 protein: CASSVARAGELFF
CDR3 DNA: TGTGCCAGCAGCGTAGCTAGGGCCGGGGAGCTGTTTTTT

J gene: TRBJ2-7
CDR3 length: 12
clone size: NA
V gene: TRBV6-5
D gene: NA
CDR3 protein: CASRGGAYEQYF
CDR3 DNA: TGTGCCAGCAGAGGCGGAGCCTACGAGCAGTACTTC

J gene: TRBJ1-6
CDR3 length: 14
clone size: NA
V gene: TRBV4-1
D gene: NA
CDR3 protein: CASSYREPNSPLHF
CDR3 DNA: TGCGCCAGCAGCTACCGGGAACCTAATTCACCCCTCCACTTT

J gene: TRBJ1-3
CDR3 length: 12
clone size: NA
V gene: TRBV28
D gene: NA
CDR3 protein: CASSDRADTIYF
CDR3 DNA: TGTGCCAGCAGTGATCGTGCGGACACCATATATTTT

J gene: TRBJ1-3
CDR3 length: 13
clone size: once
V gene: TRBV6-1
D gene: NA
CDR3 protein: CASGFYSGNTIYF
CDR3 DNA: TGTGCCAGCGGCTTCTACTCTGGAAACACCATATATTTT

J gene: TRBJ2-5
CDR3 length: 14
clone size: NA
V gene: TRBV6-6
D gene: TRBD1
CDR3 protein: CASSYPGGRETQYF
CDR3 DNA: TGTGCCAGCAGTTACCCAGGGGGTCGAGAGACCCAGTACTTC

J gene: TRBJ1-5
CDR3 length: 17
clone size: NA
V gene: TRBV19
D gene: NA
CDR3 protein: CASSIAGKTINNQPQHF
CDR3 DNA: TGTGCCAGTAGTATCGCAGGGAAAACTATCAACAATCAGCCCCAGCATTTT

J gene: TRBJ2-7
CDR3 length: 13
clone size: NA
V gene: TRBV5-1
D gene: NA
CDR3 protein: CASSPRGIYEQYF
CDR3 DNA: TGCGCCAGCAGCCCGAGGGGGATCTACGAGCAGTACTTC

J gene: TRBJ2-2
CDR3 length: 12
clone size: few
V gene: TRBV6-1
D gene: NA
CDR3 protein: CATLIGAGELFF
CDR3 DNA: TGTGCCACCTTGATTGGGGCCGGGGAGCTGTTTTTT

J gene: TRBJ1-6
CDR3 length: 13
clone size: NA
V gene: TRBV2
D gene: NA
CDR3 protein: CASSEALVSPLHF
CDR3 DNA: TGTGCCAGCAGTGAAGCTCTAGTTTCACCCCTCCACTTT

J gene: TRBJ2-7
CDR3 length: 13
clone size: NA
V gene: TRBV30
D gene: NA
CDR3 protein: CAWSRVPSYEQYF
CDR3 DNA: TGTGCCTGGAGTCGGGTTCCCTCCTACGAGCAGTACTTC

J gene: TRBJ2-3
CDR3 length: 14
clone size: NA
V gene: TRBV27
D gene: NA
CDR3 protein: CASSWARGADTQYF
CDR3 DNA: TGTGCCAGCAGTTGGGCCAGGGGCGCAGATACGCAGTATTTT

J gene: TRBJ1-2
CDR3 length: 13
clone size: NA
V gene: TRBV5-4
D gene: NA
CDR3 protein: CASSLAVRGGYTF
CDR3 DNA: TGTGCCAGCAGCTTGGCAGTCAGGGGCGGCTACACCTTC

J gene: TRBJ1-1
CDR3 length: 13
clone size: NA
V gene: TRBV14
D gene: NA
CDR3 protein: CASSQVPAAEAFF
CDR3 DNA: TGTGCCAGCAGCCAAGTTCCGGCAGCTGAAGCTTTCTTT

J gene: TRBJ1-1
CDR3 length: 13
clone size: few
V gene: TRBV6-5
D gene: NA
CDR3 protein: CASLGTRGAEAFF
CDR3 DNA: TGTGCCAGCTTGGGAACCCGAGGCGCTGAAGCTTTCTTT

J gene: TRBJ2-1
CDR3 length: 21
clone size: NA
V gene: TRBV28
D gene: TRBD2
CDR3 protein: CASSFLNPGLAGGHGGNEQFF
CDR3 DNA: TGTGCCAGCAGTTTTCTTAATCCGGGACTAGCGGGAGGGCATGGAGGCAATGAGCAGTTCTTC

J gene: TRBJ2-5
CDR3 length: 13
clone size: NA
V gene: TRBV7-8
D gene: NA
CDR3 protein: CASSLGAVGAQYF
CDR3 DNA: TGTGCCAGCAGCTTAGGGGCCGTAGGGGCCCAGTACTTC

J gene: TRBJ1-6
CDR3 length: 14
clone size: NA
V gene: TRBV27
D gene: NA
CDR3 protein: CASSLGGFGSPLHF
CDR3 DNA: TGTGCCAGCAGTTTAGGGGGTTTCGGATCACCCCTCCACTTT

J gene: TRBJ1-1
CDR3 length: 15
clone size: NA
V gene: TRBV18
D gene: NA
CDR3 protein: CASSPQGGKNTEAFF
CDR3 DNA: TGTGCCAGCTCACCACAGGGTGGGAAAAACACTGAAGCTTTCTTT

J gene: TRBJ1-2
CDR3 length: 14
clone size: NA
V gene: TRBV28
D gene: TRBD1
CDR3 protein: CASSLSRGLGGYTF
CDR3 DNA: TGTGCCAGCAGTTTATCTAGGGGGCTGGGGGGCTACACCTTC

J gene: TRBJ2-1
CDR3 length: 13
clone size: NA
V gene: TRBV29-1
D gene: NA
CDR3 protein: CSVGRSTNNEQFF
CDR3 DNA: TGCAGCGTTGGGCGGAGCACGAACAATGAGCAGTTCTTC

J gene: TRBJ1-1
CDR3 length: 12
clone size: few
V gene: TRBV5-1
D gene: NA
CDR3 protein: CASRGGDTEAFF
CDR3 DNA: TGCGCCAGCAGAGGAGGGGACACTGAAGCTTTCTTT

J gene: TRBJ2-7
CDR3 length: 15
clone size: once
V gene: TRBV7-2
D gene: NA
CDR3 protein: CASSPPRGQGYEQYF
CDR3 DNA: TGTGCCAGCAGCCCCCCCCGAGGTCAGGGCTACGAGCAGTACTTC